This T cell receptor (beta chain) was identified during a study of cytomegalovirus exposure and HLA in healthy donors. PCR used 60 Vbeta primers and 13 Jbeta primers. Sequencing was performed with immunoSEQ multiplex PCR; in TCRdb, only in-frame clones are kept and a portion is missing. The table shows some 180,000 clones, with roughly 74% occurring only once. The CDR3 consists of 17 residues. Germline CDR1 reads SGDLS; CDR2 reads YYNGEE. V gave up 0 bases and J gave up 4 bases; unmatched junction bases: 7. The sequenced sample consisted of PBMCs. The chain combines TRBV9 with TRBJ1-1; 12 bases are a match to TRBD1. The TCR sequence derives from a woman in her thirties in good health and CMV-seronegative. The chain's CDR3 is CASSVDRDRGPGTEAFF. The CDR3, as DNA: TGTGCCAGCAGCGTAGATCGGGACAGGGGGCCGGGCACTGAAGCTTTCTTT.